These 3 T cell receptor beta chains were sequenced from one sample in a study of Ad26.COV2.S vaccination and SARS-CoV-2 variants. Here immunoSEQ multiplex PCR was the method, and the copy in TCRdb shows in-frame clones only, minus some. Of 350,000 to 500,000 clones in the sample, approximately 89% are singletons; the top ten hold about 2.5%. Treatment of the sample: about 20 received Ad26.COV2.S at low or high dose, single or two shots; 5 received placebo; per-sample allocation not given. Each sample was drawn 63 days after the first injection (of vaccine or placebo). Material: peripheral blood, obtained in a trial of Ad26.COV2.S vaccine versus placebo. These receptors were obtained from a person between 18 and 59 years old who received the Ad26.COV2.S COVID-19 vaccine or a placebo.

CDR3 sequence: CASSKAKGAVKAQHF. The DNA of the CDR3 is TGTGCCAGCAGCAAAGCGAAGGGGGCGGTTAAGGCCCAGCATTTT. V and J are TRBV21-1 and TRBJ1-5; TRBD1 is taken as the D call from the table, unchecked against the DNA. TRBV21-1 is a pseudogene. There are 15 residues in the CDR3.

The CDR3 sequence is CASSPGGGNEKLFF. The CDR3 bases are TGTGCCAGCAGCCCGGGGGGCGGAAATGAAAAACTGTTTTTT. This chain joins TRBV7-3 and TRBJ1-4, with a tentative D call TRBD1 (6 bases). V lost 5 bases to trimming and J lost 5 bases, with 12 bases between them. CDR1 and CDR2 (germline): SGHTA, FQGTGA. CDR3 size: 14 residues.

V and J are TRBV2 and TRBJ2-3, with D perhaps matching TRBD1 (5 bases). In germline, CDR1 is SNHLY, CDR2 FYNNEI. V was trimmed by 6 bases and J by 4 bases, leaving 14 bases between them. The CDR3 spans 14 residues. CDR3 region: CASRTRTRSDTQYF. The CDR3 DNA sequence: TGTGCCAGCAGGACCCGGACAAGGTCAGATACGCAGTATTTT.